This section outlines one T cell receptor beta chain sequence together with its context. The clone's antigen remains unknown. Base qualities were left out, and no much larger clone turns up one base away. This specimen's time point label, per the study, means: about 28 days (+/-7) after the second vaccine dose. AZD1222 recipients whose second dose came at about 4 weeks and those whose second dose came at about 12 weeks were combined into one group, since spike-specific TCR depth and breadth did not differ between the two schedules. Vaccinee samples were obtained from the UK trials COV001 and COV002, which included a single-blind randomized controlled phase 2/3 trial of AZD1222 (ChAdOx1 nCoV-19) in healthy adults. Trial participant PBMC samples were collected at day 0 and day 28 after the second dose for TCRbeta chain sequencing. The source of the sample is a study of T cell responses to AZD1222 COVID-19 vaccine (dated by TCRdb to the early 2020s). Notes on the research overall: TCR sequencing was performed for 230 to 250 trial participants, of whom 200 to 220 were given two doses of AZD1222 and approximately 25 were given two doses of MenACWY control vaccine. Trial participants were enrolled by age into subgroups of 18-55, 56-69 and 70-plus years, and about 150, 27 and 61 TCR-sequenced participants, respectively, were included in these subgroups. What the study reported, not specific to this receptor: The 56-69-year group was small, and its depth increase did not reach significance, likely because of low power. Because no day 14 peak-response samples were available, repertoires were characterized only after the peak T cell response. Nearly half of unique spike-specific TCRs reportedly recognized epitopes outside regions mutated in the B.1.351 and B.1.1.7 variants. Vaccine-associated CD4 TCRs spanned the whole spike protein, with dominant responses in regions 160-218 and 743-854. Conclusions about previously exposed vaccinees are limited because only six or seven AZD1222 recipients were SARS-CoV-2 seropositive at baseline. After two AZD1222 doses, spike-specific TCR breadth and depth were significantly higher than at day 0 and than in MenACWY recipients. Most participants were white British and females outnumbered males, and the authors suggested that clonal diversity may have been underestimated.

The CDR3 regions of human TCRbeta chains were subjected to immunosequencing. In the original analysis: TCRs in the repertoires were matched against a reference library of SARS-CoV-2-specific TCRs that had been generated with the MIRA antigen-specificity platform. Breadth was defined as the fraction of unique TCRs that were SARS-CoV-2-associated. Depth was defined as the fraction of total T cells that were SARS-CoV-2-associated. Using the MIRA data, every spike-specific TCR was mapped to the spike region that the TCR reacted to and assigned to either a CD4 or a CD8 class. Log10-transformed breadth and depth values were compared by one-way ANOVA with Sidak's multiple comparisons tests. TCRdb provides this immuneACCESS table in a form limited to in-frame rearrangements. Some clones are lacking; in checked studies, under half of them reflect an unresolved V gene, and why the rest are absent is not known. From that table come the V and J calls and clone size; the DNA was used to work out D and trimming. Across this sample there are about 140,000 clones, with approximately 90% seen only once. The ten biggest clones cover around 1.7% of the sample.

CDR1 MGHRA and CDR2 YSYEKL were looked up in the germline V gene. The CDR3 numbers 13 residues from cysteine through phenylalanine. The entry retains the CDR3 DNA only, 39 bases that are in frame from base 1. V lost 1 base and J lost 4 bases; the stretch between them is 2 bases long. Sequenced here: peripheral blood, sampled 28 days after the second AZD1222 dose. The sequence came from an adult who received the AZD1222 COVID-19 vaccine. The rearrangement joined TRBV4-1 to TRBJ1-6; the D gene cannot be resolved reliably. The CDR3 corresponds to CASSQGYNSPLHF. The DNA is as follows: TGCGCCAGCAGCCAAGGGTATAATTCACCCCTCCACTTT.